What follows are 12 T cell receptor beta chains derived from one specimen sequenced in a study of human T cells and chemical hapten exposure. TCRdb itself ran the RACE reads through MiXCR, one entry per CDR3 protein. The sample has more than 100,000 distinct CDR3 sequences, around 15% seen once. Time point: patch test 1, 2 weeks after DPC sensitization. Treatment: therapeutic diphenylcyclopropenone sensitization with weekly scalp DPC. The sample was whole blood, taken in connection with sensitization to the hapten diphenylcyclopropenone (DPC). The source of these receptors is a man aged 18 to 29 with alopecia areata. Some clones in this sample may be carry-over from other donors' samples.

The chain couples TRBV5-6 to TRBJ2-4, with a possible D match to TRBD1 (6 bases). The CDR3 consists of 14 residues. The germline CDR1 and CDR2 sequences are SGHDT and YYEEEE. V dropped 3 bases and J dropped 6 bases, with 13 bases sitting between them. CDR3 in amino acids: CASSSGALRNIQYF. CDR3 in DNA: TGTGCCAGCAGCTCAGGGGCATTAAGAAACATTCAGTACTTC.

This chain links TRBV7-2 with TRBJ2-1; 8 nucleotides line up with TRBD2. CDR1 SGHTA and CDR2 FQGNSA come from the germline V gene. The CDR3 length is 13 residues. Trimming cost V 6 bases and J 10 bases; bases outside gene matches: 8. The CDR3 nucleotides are TGTGCCAGCAGGTTACGGGGGGGCATAGAGCAGTTCTTC. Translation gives CASRLRGGIEQFF. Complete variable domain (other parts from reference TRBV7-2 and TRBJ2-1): GAGVSQSPSNKVTEKGKDVELRCDPISGHTALYWYRQSLGQGLEFLIYFQGNSAPDKSGLPSDRFSAERTGGSVSTLTIQRTQQEDSAVYLCASRLRGGIEQFFGPGTRLTVL.

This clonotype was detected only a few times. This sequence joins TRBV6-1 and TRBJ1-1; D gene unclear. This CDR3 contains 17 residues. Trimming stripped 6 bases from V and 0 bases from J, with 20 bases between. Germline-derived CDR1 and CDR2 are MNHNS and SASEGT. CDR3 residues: CASRTLPITVLNTEAFF. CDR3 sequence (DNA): TGTGCCAGCAGAACCTTACCGATAACAGTTCTGAACACTGAAGCTTTCTTT.

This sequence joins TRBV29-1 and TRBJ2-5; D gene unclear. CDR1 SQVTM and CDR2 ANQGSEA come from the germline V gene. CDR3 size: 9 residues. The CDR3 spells CSGKGTQYF. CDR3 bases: TGCAGTGGTAAAGGGACCCAGTACTTC.

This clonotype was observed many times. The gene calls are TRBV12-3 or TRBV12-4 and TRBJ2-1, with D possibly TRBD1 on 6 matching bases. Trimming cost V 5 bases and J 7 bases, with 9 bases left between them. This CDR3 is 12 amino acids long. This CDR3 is CASSLTGNEQFF. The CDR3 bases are TGTGCCAGCAGTCTTACAGGGAATGAGCAGTTCTTC.

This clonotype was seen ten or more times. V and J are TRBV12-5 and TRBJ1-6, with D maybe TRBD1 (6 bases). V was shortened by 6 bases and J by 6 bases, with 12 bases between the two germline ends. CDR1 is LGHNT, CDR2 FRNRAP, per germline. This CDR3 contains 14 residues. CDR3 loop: CASGSGDSNSPLHF. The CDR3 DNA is TGTGCTAGTGGGTCAGGGGATTCTAATTCACCCCTCCACTTT.

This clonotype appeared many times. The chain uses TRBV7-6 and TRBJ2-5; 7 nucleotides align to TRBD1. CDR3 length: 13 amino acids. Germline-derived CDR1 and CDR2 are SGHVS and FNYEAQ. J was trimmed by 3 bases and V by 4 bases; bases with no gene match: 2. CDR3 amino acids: CASSSDREETQYF. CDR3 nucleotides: TGTGCCAGCAGCTCCGACAGGGAAGAGACCCAGTACTTC.

CDR3 region: CASSYHRDSNQPQHF. For the CDR3, the DNA is TGTGCCAGCAGTTATCACAGGGATAGCAATCAGCCCCAGCATTTT. This chain connects TRBV6-2 or TRBV6-3 to TRBJ1-5, with a possible D match to TRBD1 (6 bases). With 3 bases removed from V and 0 bases from J, the gap between germline ends came to 9 bases. The germline gives CDR1 MNHEY, CDR2 SVGEGT. The CDR3 runs 15 residues.

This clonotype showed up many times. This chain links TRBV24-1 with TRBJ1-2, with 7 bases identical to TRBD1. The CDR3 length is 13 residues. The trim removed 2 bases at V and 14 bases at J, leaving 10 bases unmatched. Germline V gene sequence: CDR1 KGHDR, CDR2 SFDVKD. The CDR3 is CATSDWGPGGVTF. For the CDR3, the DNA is TGTGCCACCAGTGATTGGGGCCCAGGGGGAGTTACCTTC.

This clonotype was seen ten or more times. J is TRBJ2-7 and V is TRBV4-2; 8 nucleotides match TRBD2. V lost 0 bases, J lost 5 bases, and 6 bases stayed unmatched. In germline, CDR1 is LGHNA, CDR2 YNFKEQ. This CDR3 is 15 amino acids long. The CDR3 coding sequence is TGTGCCAGCAGCCAAGAGTTAGCGGGGAACGACGAGCAGTACTTC. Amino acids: CASSQELAGNDEQYF.

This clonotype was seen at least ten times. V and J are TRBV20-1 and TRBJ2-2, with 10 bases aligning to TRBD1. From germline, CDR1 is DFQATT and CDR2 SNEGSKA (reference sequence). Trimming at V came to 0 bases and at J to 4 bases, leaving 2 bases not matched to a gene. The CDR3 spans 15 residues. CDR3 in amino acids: CSARDWDRGTGELFF. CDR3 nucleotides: TGCAGTGCTAGAGATTGGGACAGGGGCACCGGGGAGCTGTTTTTT.

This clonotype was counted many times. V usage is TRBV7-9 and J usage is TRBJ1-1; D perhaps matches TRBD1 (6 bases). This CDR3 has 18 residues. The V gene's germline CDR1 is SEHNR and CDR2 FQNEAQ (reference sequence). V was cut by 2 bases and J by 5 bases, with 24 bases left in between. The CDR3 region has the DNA TGTGCCAGCAGCTTATTGTTTAGTCGGGGGCGAAGAAATACTGAAGCTTTCTTT. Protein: CASSLLFSRGRRNTEAFF.